This T cell receptor beta chain came from a study of PD-L1 blockade in urothelial cancer. Findings and caveats of the study: Better progression-free and overall survival followed lower pretreatment blood clonality.

Germline V gene data show CDR1 as SGHRS and CDR2 as YFSETQ. The CDR3 spans 15 residues. The V end was cut by 3 bases, the J end by 4 bases, with 16 bases between. Remarks on this clone: Its target is unknown.

Spiking each PCR with synthetic TCR analog templates was performed. The data were produced by immunoSEQ multiplex PCR, yet TCRdb's version contains in-frame clones alone and is incomplete. In the table there are tens of thousands of clones, over 80% of which are singletons. Time point defined: pretreatment peripheral blood. Patient disease was locally advanced or metastatic urothelial carcinoma. The receptor was derived from a woman in her 70s with urothelial cancer. The rearrangement links TRBV5-1 to TRBJ1-1; maybe TRBD1 (6 bases). The specimen was PBMCs, collected around atezolizumab (anti-PD-L1) treatment. The CDR3 DNA is TGCGCCAGCAGCTCGGTGTGGGGGCCTGGCACTGAAGCTTTCTTT. Amino acids: CASSSVWGPGTEAFF.